This T cell receptor beta chain was sequenced for a study of blood T cell repertoires in COVID-19. Overall study: Researchers got acute and convalescent COVID-19 samples from the United States, Italy and Spain. T cells, B-cell-depleted T cells, or PBMCs supplied cDNA or gDNA.

Looked up from germline, CDR1 is MNHEY and CDR2 is SMNVEV (reference sequence). This CDR3 is built from 15 residues. The germline V and J ends were trimmed by 5 bases and 5 bases, with 16 bases remaining between them. The repertoire was sequenced with immunoSEQ multiplex PCR; TCRdb's copy has only in-frame clones and lacks some. The data contain approximately 40,000 clones, roughly 87% of them singletons. This TCR was sampled from a man between 60 and 75 years old with acute or convalescent COVID-19. J is TRBJ2-1 and V is TRBV27; possibly TRBD2 for D (5 bases). The sequencing sample was made of peripheral blood. The CDR3: CASSPTRINNNEQFF. The DNA of the CDR3 is TGTGCCAGCAGTCCAACTAGGATAAACAACAATGAGCAGTTCTTC.